The 26 T cell receptor beta chains below all came from one sample that was sequenced in a study of cytomegalovirus exposure and HLA in healthy donors. The PCR employed 60 Vbeta primers together with 13 Jbeta primers. Clones were read by immunoSEQ multiplex PCR, and TCRdb kept only the in-frame ones, dropping some. This table has some 200,000 clones, about 80% appearing once. The sequencing sample was made of PBMCs. The receptor source for this set is a woman aged 30 to 39 in good health and CMV-seropositive.

The J gene is TRBJ2-5, the V gene TRBV2; possible D gene TRBD1, 5 bases. Germline V CDR1 and CDR2: SNHLY, FYNNEI. The CDR3 totals 13 residues. V lost 1 base and J lost 6, with 9 bases in between. The CDR3 sequence: CASSEEGMKTQYF. CDR3 nucleotides: TGTGCCAGCAGTGAAGAGGGGATGAAGACCCAGTACTTC.

CDR3 in DNA: TGCGCCAGCAGCCAAGAGTTGGCAGAAGTCGAGCAGTACTTC. Protein sequence: CASSQELAEVEQYF. V gene TRBV4-3 combines with J gene TRBJ2-7; D is uncertain. CDR1 is LGHNA and CDR2 is YSLEER in the germline V gene. The V end lost 0 bases, the J end lost 6 bases, and 12 bases lay between the germline ends. CDR3 length equals 14 residues.

The chain is built from TRBV19 and TRBJ2-1, with 7 bases fitting TRBD1. This CDR3 is 14 amino acids long. The germline V gene encodes CDR1 LNHDA and CDR2 SQIVND (reference sequence). After removal of 0 bases from V and 4 bases from J, the junction contained 0 bases not matched to a gene. DNA for the CDR3: TGTGCCAGTAGTATAGACAGGGGGTACAATGAGCAGTTCTTC. The encoded protein is CASSIDRGYNEQFF.

This clone was detected a few times. This chain joins TRBV7-9 and TRBJ2-7; D might be TRBD2 (7 bases). From germline, CDR1 is SEHNR and CDR2 FQNEAQ (reference sequence). With 0 bases removed from V and 2 bases from J, the gap between germline ends came to 17 bases. The CDR3 extends over 17 amino acids. This CDR3 is CASSLAGTGGLTYEQYF. DNA of the CDR3: TGTGCCAGCAGCTTAGCGGGGACCGGGGGGCTTACCTACGAGCAGTACTTC.

The V call is TRBV5-6, the J call TRBJ1-1, with D uncertain. This CDR3 region has 17 residues. With 2 bases removed from V and 12 bases from J, the gap between germline ends came to 29 bases. Germline V CDR1 and CDR2: SGHDT, YYEEEE. Here the CDR3 DNA reads TGTGCCAGCAGCTTAACCGTGGGAACAGCTGCGGGCCTATTGACTTTCTTT. This sequence encodes CASSLTVGTAAGLLTFF.

V and J are TRBV25-1 and TRBJ1-4; D is perhaps TRBD1 (6 bases). Trimming took 1 base from V and 3 from J, leaving 12 bases between them. Per the germline V gene, CDR1 is MGHDK and CDR2 is SYGVNS. This CDR3 contains 16 residues. The CDR3 DNA is TGTGCCAGCAGTGAATCCCCAGGGGAATCTAATGAAAAACTGTTTTTT. Amino acid sequence: CASSESPGESNEKLFF.

V gene TRBV28 combines with J gene TRBJ1-5, with D possibly matching TRBD1 (6 bases). Germline V gene lookup returns CDR1 MDHEN and CDR2 SYDVKM. This CDR3 comprises 13 residues. The germline V and J ends were trimmed by 2 bases and 6 bases, with 8 bases remaining between them. CDR3: CASSLVGGQPQHF. CDR3 nucleotides: TGTGCCAGCAGTTTAGTAGGGGGTCAGCCCCAGCATTTT.

This clone occurred a few times. The chain uses TRBV4-1 and TRBJ2-3, with TRBD2 matching over 14 bases. J was trimmed by 6 bases and V by 5 bases; bases with no gene match: 7. The CDR3 is made up of 16 amino acids. Germline assignment: CDR1 MGHRA and CDR2 YSYEKL. DNA for the CDR3: TGCGCCAGCAGCGCCCGGACTAGCGGGGGGCTTGATACGCAGTATTTT. It is translated as CASSARTSGGLDTQYF.

The rearrangement uses TRBV4-1 and TRBJ2-3; 9 bases agree with TRBD2. CDR1 and CDR2 (germline): MGHRA, YSYEKL. The CDR3 totals 15 residues. Trimming cost V 3 bases and J 0 bases; bases outside gene matches: 1. The CDR3 here is CASSHTSGSTDTQYF. CDR3 DNA: TGCGCCAGCAGCCACACTAGCGGGAGCACAGATACGCAGTATTTT.

The rearrangement uses TRBV7-9 and TRBJ2-1; 8 nucleotides line up with TRBD2. This CDR3 region has 14 residues. Germline loops: CDR1 SEHNR, CDR2 FQNEAQ (reference sequence). The ends lost 4 bases at V and 7 bases at J; junction bases unmatched: 6. Here the CDR3 DNA reads TGTGCCAGCAGCTCCAGCGGGAGTATAAATGAGCAGTTCTTC. Translation gives CASSSSGSINEQFF.

The chain employs TRBV5-1 and TRBJ2-5; 12 bases fit TRBD1. The CDR3 has 14 residues. From germline, CDR1 is SGHRS and CDR2 YFSETQ. V dropped 5 bases and J dropped 5; count of bases not matched to a gene: 4. Here the CDR3 DNA reads TGCGCCAGCAGATCCGGGACAGGGGGCGAGACCCAGTACTTC. This translates into CASRSGTGGETQYF.

This clone was picked up a small number of times. The V gene is TRBV5-6, the J gene TRBJ2-3, with TRBD2 identical over 8 bases. The CDR3 spans 16 residues. The J segment lost 2 bases and the V segment lost 5 bases, leaving 10 bases of the junction unmatched. Germline V lookup: CDR1 SGHDT, CDR2 YYEEEE. The CDR3 region is CASSRRVSGATDTQYF. CDR3 DNA: TGTGCCAGCAGTAGGAGGGTTAGCGGGGCCACAGATACGCAGTATTTT.

The chain couples TRBV28 to TRBJ1-5; 9 bases agree with TRBD1. CDR1 and CDR2 (germline): MDHEN, SYDVKM. The V and J ends lost 2 bases and 0 bases, in that order; junction bases with no gene match: 8. This CDR3 has 18 amino acids. The CDR3 sequence: CASSLGTGKSYSNQPQHF. The CDR3 bases are TGTGCCAGCAGTTTAGGGACAGGGAAGTCCTATAGCAATCAGCCCCAGCATTTT.

In DNA form, the CDR3 reads TGTGCCAGCAGCGTAGCAGTGGTGCCCTACGAGCAGTACTTC. Its protein is CASSVAVVPYEQYF. V usage is TRBV9 and J usage is TRBJ2-7; D ambiguous. V lost 0 bases to trimming and J lost 2 bases, with 9 bases between them. Germline-derived CDR1 and CDR2 are SGDLS and YYNGEE. The CDR3 runs 14 residues.

The chain recombines TRBV29-1 with TRBJ2-5, with 9 bases aligning to TRBD2. CDR1 is SQVTM and CDR2 is ANQGSEA in the germline V gene. Trimming cost V 4 bases and J 14 bases; bases outside gene matches: 17. The CDR3 consists of 14 residues. The CDR3 sequence is CSVGGGGAVAGNYF. CDR3 in DNA: TGCAGCGTTGGGGGCGGGGGGGCCGTCGCCGGTAATTACTTC.

V and J are TRBV28 and TRBJ2-7; TRBD1 is a possible D gene (5 bases). CDR1 and CDR2 from the germline V gene are MDHEN and SYDVKM. The CDR3 extends over 15 amino acids. V shed 2 bases and J shed 0 bases, with 11 bases lying between them. The CDR3 sequence is CASSLTGPSSYEQYF. As DNA, the CDR3 is TGTGCCAGCAGTTTAACAGGACCCAGCTCCTACGAGCAGTACTTC.

The chain is built from TRBV29-1 and TRBJ1-4; 7 bases are a match to TRBD1. V shed 6 bases, J shed 5 bases, and the junction held 9 bases outside the gene matches. Germline V gives CDR1 SQVTM, CDR2 ANQGSEA. The CDR3 contains 14 residues. The CDR3 sequence is CSVAETGSNEKLFF. The DNA for the CDR3 is TGCAGCGTCGCTGAGACAGGGAGCAATGAAAAACTGTTTTTT.

V is TRBV11-3 and J is TRBJ2-5; TRBD2 aligns across 13 bases. The V and J ends lost 1 base and 2 bases, in that order; junction bases with no gene match: 4. There are 17 residues in the CDR3. Germline assignment: CDR1 SGHNT and CDR2 YENEEA. The DNA of the CDR3 is TGTGCCAGCAGCTTAGGGAGGACTAGCGGGAGTCAAGAGACCCAGTACTTC. This translates into CASSLGRTSGSQETQYF.

The chain carries TRBV7-9 and TRBJ1-1; D uncertain. Germline V gives CDR1 SEHNR, CDR2 FQNEAQ (reference sequence). The CDR3 runs 11 residues. V gave up 7 bases and J gave up 2 bases, with 5 bases separating them. In DNA, the CDR3 is TGTGCCAGCACCCTAAACACTGAAGCTTTCTTT. Translated, it gives CASTLNTEAFF.

The chain links TRBV5-1 to TRBJ2-1; TRBD2 matches at 10 bases. Germline lookup yields CDR1 SGHRS and CDR2 YFSETQ. J lost 6 bases, V lost 4 bases, and 16 bases had no gene match. This CDR3 is 18 amino acids long. In DNA, the CDR3 is TGCGCCAGCAGCCTGGGAGGGAGTCTAGCGGGGGACCCCAATGAGCAGTTCTTC. Translated, it gives CASSLGGSLAGDPNEQFF.

This clone was found a few times. The chain couples TRBV6-5 to TRBJ2-2, with TRBD1 matching over 12 bases. The CDR3 spans 15 residues. Unmatched junction bases numbered 1, after V lost 2 bases and J lost 6 bases. Per germline, CDR1 MNHEY and CDR2 SVGAGI. CDR3 DNA: TGTGCCAGCAGTTACAGGGACAGGGGGCCCGGGGAGCTGTTTTTT. This codes for CASSYRDRGPGELFF.

As DNA, the CDR3 is TGTGCCAGCGGACTAGGGGGGAGTATGAACACTGAAGCTTTCTTT. Translation: CASGLGGSMNTEAFF. The V call is TRBV5-4, the J call TRBJ1-1; tentative D call: TRBD1 (6 bases). The CDR3 has 15 residues. V was cut by 7 bases and J by 0 bases, with 16 bases left in between. CDR1 and CDR2 from the germline V gene are SGHNT and YYREEE (reference sequence).

Comments on this clone: Germline is not matched at one junction end, which may reflect a read error. The chain couples TRBV7-9 to TRBJ2-7; TRBD2 matches at 11 bases. CDR3 length equals 15 residues. The germline gives CDR1 SEHNR, CDR2 FQNEAQ (reference sequence). The CDR3 bases are TGTTCCAGCAGCTTCGCCGGGACTAGCGGAAGCGAGCAGTACTTC. It yields the protein CSSSFAGTSGSEQYF.

This chain uses TRBV4-2 with TRBJ1-6; D is uncertain. This CDR3 is 15 amino acids long. Per the germline V gene, CDR1 is LGHNA and CDR2 is YNFKEQ. V gave up 1 base and J gave up 7 bases, with 11 bases separating them. The CDR3 loop reads CASSQGLSTNSPLHF. CDR3 sequence (DNA): TGTGCCAGCAGCCAAGGACTAAGCACAAATTCACCCCTCCACTTT.

V usage is TRBV29-1 and J usage is TRBJ2-5; 9 bases line up with TRBD1. The CDR3 runs to 13 residues. J was trimmed by 4 bases and V by 3 bases; bases with no gene match: 3. The germline gives CDR1 SQVTM, CDR2 ANQGSEA. In DNA, the CDR3 is TGCAGCGTTGACCCGACAGGGGGAGAGACCCAGTACTTC. Translating gives CSVDPTGGETQYF.

This chain links TRBV7-2 with TRBJ2-7; 7 nucleotides match TRBD2. Germline V gene sequence: CDR1 SGHTA, CDR2 FQGNSA. CDR3 size: 16 residues. J was trimmed by 1 base and V by 5 bases; bases with no gene match: 11. The CDR3 here is CASSPVGGRASYEQYF. DNA for the CDR3: TGTGCCAGCAGCCCGGTGGGCGGGAGAGCATCCTACGAGCAGTACTTC. The full variable domain, rest sourced from reference TRBV7-2 and TRBJ2-7, is GAGVSQSPSNKVTEKGKDVELRCDPISGHTALYWYRQSLGQGLEFLIYFQGNSAPDKSGLPSDRFSAERTGGSVSTLTIQRTQQEDSAVYLCASSPVGGRASYEQYFGPGTRLTVT.